The rows below give T cell receptor beta chains drawn from one sample of a study of human T cells and chemical hapten exposure. MiXCR, run by TCRdb on the RACE reads, gives a single entry per CDR3 protein. The data contain about 350,000 distinct CDR3 sequences, about 5% of them seen just once; the ten biggest clones take up about 8.2%. Sequencing used whole blood, obtained in connection with sensitization to the hapten diphenylcyclopropenone (DPC). Source of these receptors: a woman between 18 and 29 years old with alopecia areata. Some clones in this sample may be carry-over from other donors' samples. Each CDR3 is given with its conserved first and last residue. A D gene is named only where the DNA matches it firmly. Clone size is given for some rows only: seen once, a few or many times, or a class if the clone is expanded.

cdr3_aa: CASSVSGNTEAFF
cdr3_nt: TGTGCCAGCAGCGTATCAGGGAACACTGAAGCTTTCTTT
v_call: TRBV9
clone_size: many
d_call: NA
j_call: TRBJ1-1

cdr3_aa: CASTRYRGGQPQHF
cdr3_nt: TGTGCCAGCACTCGTTACAGGGGTGGTCAGCCCCAGCATTTT
v_call: TRBV6-5
clone_size: many
d_call: TRBD1
j_call: TRBJ1-5

cdr3_aa: CASSPSWSVLGQYF
cdr3_nt: TGTGCCAGCAGCCCTAGCTGGAGCGTCTTGGGGCAGTACTTC
v_call: TRBV7-2
clone_size: few
d_call: NA
j_call: TRBJ2-7

cdr3_aa: CASSSQGNQPQHF
cdr3_nt: TGTGCCAGCAGTTCACAGGGGAATCAGCCCCAGCATTTT
v_call: TRBV12-3/TRBV12-4
clone_size: many
d_call: TRBD1
j_call: TRBJ1-5

cdr3_aa: CASTKIRGSTEAFF
cdr3_nt: TGTGCCAGCACCAAAATAAGGGGAAGTACTGAAGCTTTCTTT
v_call: TRBV12-3/TRBV12-4
clone_size: many
d_call: NA
j_call: TRBJ1-1

cdr3_aa: CASSQQTGGTEAFF
cdr3_nt: TGTGCCAGCAGCCAACAGACAGGGGGCACTGAAGCTTTCTTT
v_call: TRBV5-5
clone_size: many
d_call: TRBD1
j_call: TRBJ1-1

cdr3_aa: CASTARTGNTIYF
cdr3_nt: TGTGCCAGCACCGCCCGGACTGGAAACACCATATATTTT
v_call: TRBV25-1
clone_size: NA
d_call: NA
j_call: TRBJ1-3

cdr3_aa: CASPPGDRDTEAFF
cdr3_nt: TGTGCCAGCCCCCCTGGGGACAGGGACACTGAAGCTTTCTTT
v_call: TRBV28
clone_size: many
d_call: TRBD1
j_call: TRBJ1-1

cdr3_aa: CASSSWTGTGNTIYF
cdr3_nt: TGTGCCAGCAGTTCCTGGACAGGGACTGGAAACACCATATATTTT
v_call: TRBV6-5
clone_size: many
d_call: TRBD1
j_call: TRBJ1-3

cdr3_aa: CASSPSGTSYEQYF
cdr3_nt: TGTGCCAGCAGCCCCTCGGGGACTTCCTACGAGCAGTACTTC
v_call: TRBV7-8
clone_size: NA
d_call: NA
j_call: TRBJ2-7

cdr3_aa: CASSQTGASNYGYTF
cdr3_nt: TGCGCCAGCAGCCAAACAGGGGCGAGTAACTATGGCTACACCTTC
v_call: TRBV4-3
clone_size: few
d_call: TRBD1
j_call: TRBJ1-2

cdr3_aa: CASSSTDRANEKLFF
cdr3_nt: TGTGCCAGCAGCTCTACCGACAGGGCTAATGAAAAACTGTTTTTT
v_call: TRBV7-9
clone_size: NA
d_call: TRBD1
j_call: TRBJ1-4

cdr3_aa: CASSSGQPEAFF
cdr3_nt: TGCGCCAGCAGCTCAGGACAGCCTGAAGCTTTCTTT
v_call: TRBV5-1
clone_size: many
d_call: NA
j_call: TRBJ1-1

cdr3_aa: CASSSDLAKNIQYF
cdr3_nt: TGTGCCAGCAGCTCCGACCTAGCCAAAAACATTCAGTACTTC
v_call: TRBV13
clone_size: NA
d_call: NA
j_call: TRBJ2-4

cdr3_aa: CASSYGDNQPQHF
cdr3_nt: TGTGCCAGCAGTTACGGGGACAATCAGCCCCAGCATTTT
v_call: TRBV6-5
clone_size: NA
d_call: NA
j_call: TRBJ1-5

cdr3_aa: CASSGRSSGANVLTF
cdr3_nt: TGTGCCAGCAGCGGACGGAGCTCTGGGGCCAACGTCCTGACTTTC
v_call: TRBV7-2
clone_size: many
d_call: NA
j_call: TRBJ2-6

cdr3_aa: CASSGTGGEETQYF
cdr3_nt: TGTGCCAGCAGTGGAACGGGGGGGGAAGAGACCCAGTACTTC
v_call: TRBV12-3/TRBV12-4
clone_size: NA
d_call: TRBD2
j_call: TRBJ2-5

cdr3_aa: CSARGTGAHEQYF
cdr3_nt: TGCAGTGCTAGAGGGACAGGGGCCCACGAGCAGTACTTC
v_call: TRBV20-1
clone_size: few
d_call: TRBD1
j_call: TRBJ2-7

cdr3_aa: CAISELAGGREQYF
cdr3_nt: TGTGCCATCAGTGAGTTGGCAGGGGGAAGGGAGCAGTACTTC
v_call: TRBV10-3
clone_size: NA
d_call: TRBD1
j_call: TRBJ2-7

cdr3_aa: CASSSGPGDTEAFF
cdr3_nt: TGCGCCAGCAGCTCCGGGCCAGGGGACACTGAAGCTTTCTTT
v_call: TRBV5-1
clone_size: NA
d_call: NA
j_call: TRBJ1-1

cdr3_aa: CASSNDSEGSEQYF
cdr3_nt: TGTGCCAGCAGTAACGACAGTGAGGGGAGCGAGCAGTACTTC
v_call: TRBV6-6
clone_size: NA
d_call: NA
j_call: TRBJ2-7

cdr3_aa: CASSLPGISVQYF
cdr3_nt: TGTGCCAGCAGCTTACCAGGGATTTCAGTCCAGTACTTC
v_call: TRBV7-9
clone_size: NA
d_call: NA
j_call: TRBJ2-4

cdr3_aa: CASSYSSGDNSPLHF
cdr3_nt: TGTGCCAGCAGTTACTCATCGGGAGATAATTCACCCCTCCACTTT
v_call: TRBV6-6
clone_size: many
d_call: NA
j_call: TRBJ1-6

cdr3_aa: CASSLSATPQNIQYF
cdr3_nt: TGTGCCAGCAGTCTGTCCGCGACTCCTCAAAACATTCAGTACTTC
v_call: TRBV12-3/TRBV12-4
clone_size: few
d_call: NA
j_call: TRBJ2-4

cdr3_aa: CASSSRDSPRGTQYF
cdr3_nt: TGCGCCAGCAGCTCCCGGGACTCACCGAGGGGGACCCAGTACTTC
v_call: TRBV5-1
clone_size: few
d_call: NA
j_call: TRBJ2-5

cdr3_aa: CASSLVRQGSTEAFF
cdr3_nt: TGTGCCAGCAGCTTAGTGCGGCAGGGTAGCACTGAAGCTTTCTTT
v_call: TRBV7-8
clone_size: many
d_call: NA
j_call: TRBJ1-1

cdr3_aa: CASSFVAGLHNEQFF
cdr3_nt: TGTGCCAGCAGCTTCGTAGCGGGACTCCACAATGAGCAGTTCTTC
v_call: TRBV6-5
clone_size: few
d_call: TRBD2
j_call: TRBJ2-1

cdr3_aa: CASSFLSGNYGYTF
cdr3_nt: TGTGCCAGCAGTTTTTTGTCCGGGAACTATGGCTACACCTTC
v_call: TRBV27
clone_size: NA
d_call: NA
j_call: TRBJ1-2

cdr3_aa: CASTSPPDTQYF
cdr3_nt: TGTGCCAGCACCTCGCCGCCAGATACGCAGTATTTT
v_call: TRBV12-3/TRBV12-4
clone_size: few
d_call: NA
j_call: TRBJ2-3

cdr3_aa: CASSVAPSQETQYF
cdr3_nt: TGTGCCAGCAGCGTAGCTCCCAGCCAAGAGACCCAGTACTTC
v_call: TRBV9
clone_size: NA
d_call: NA
j_call: TRBJ2-5

cdr3_aa: CASSHHFWIEGYF
cdr3_nt: TGTGCCAGCAGTCACCACTTCTGGATCGAAGGGTACTTC
v_call: TRBV6-1
clone_size: many
d_call: NA
j_call: TRBJ2-7

cdr3_aa: CASSYQEKRGGDEQYF
cdr3_nt: TGTGCCAGCAGTTACCAGGAAAAGCGGGGGGGCGACGAGCAGTACTTC
v_call: TRBV6-2/TRBV6-3
clone_size: many
d_call: TRBD2
j_call: TRBJ2-7

cdr3_aa: CASRYEQGLMGQETQYF
cdr3_nt: TGCGCCAGCAGATATGAACAGGGGCTCATGGGGCAAGAGACCCAGTACTTC
v_call: TRBV23-1
clone_size: once
d_call: TRBD1
j_call: TRBJ2-5

cdr3_aa: CASSQDRQMNTEAFF
cdr3_nt: TGCGCCAGCAGCCAAGATCGGCAGATGAACACTGAAGCTTTCTTT
v_call: TRBV4-1
clone_size: few
d_call: NA
j_call: TRBJ1-1

cdr3_aa: CSAKHRTDTQYF
cdr3_nt: TGCAGTGCTAAACACCGCACAGATACGCAGTATTTT
v_call: TRBV20-1
clone_size: few
d_call: NA
j_call: TRBJ2-3